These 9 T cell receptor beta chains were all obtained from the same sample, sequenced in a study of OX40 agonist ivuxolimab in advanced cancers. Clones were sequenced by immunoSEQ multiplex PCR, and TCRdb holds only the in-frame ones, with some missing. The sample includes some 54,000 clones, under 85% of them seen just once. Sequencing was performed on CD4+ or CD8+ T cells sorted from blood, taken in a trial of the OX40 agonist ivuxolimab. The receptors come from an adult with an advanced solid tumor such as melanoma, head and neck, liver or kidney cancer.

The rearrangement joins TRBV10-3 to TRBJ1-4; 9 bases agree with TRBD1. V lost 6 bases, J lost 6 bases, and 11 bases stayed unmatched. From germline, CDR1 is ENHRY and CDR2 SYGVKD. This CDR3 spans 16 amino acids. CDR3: CAISPGQGFEYEKLFF. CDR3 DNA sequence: TGTGCCATCAGCCCGGGACAGGGCTTTGAGTATGAAAAACTGTTTTTT.

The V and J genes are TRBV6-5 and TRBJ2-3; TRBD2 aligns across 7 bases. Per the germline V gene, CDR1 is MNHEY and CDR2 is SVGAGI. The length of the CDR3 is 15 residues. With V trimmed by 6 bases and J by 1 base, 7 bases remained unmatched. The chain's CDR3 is CASSYGAGGTDTQYF. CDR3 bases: TGTGCCAGCAGCTACGGGGCGGGGGGCACAGATACGCAGTATTTT.

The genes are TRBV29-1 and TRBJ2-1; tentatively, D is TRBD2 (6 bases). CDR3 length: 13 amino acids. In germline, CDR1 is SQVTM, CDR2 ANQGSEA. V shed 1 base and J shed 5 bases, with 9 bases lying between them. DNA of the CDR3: TGCAGCGTTGAAGGACTAGTTGACAATGAGCAGTTCTTC. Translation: CSVEGLVDNEQFF.

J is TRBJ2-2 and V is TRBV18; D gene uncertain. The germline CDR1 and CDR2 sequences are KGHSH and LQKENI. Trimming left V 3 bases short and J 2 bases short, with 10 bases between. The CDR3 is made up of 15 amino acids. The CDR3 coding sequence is TGTGCCAGCTCACCCCCCAGGCTAAACACCGGGGAGCTGTTTTTT. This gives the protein CASSPPRLNTGELFF.

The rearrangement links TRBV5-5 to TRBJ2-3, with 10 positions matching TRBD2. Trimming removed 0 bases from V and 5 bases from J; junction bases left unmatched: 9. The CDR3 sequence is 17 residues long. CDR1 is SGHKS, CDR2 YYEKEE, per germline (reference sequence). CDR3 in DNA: TGTGCCAGCAGCTTGGGGTTTTTGGCTAGCGGGAGAGATACGCAGTATTTT. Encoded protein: CASSLGFLASGRDTQYF.

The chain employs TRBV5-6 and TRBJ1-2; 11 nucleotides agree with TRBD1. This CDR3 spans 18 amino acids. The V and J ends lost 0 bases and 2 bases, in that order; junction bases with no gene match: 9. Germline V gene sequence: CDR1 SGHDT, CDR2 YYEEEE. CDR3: CASSLVQGQGVQNYGYTF. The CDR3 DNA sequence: TGTGCCAGCAGCTTGGTACAGGGACAGGGGGTCCAGAACTATGGCTACACCTTC.

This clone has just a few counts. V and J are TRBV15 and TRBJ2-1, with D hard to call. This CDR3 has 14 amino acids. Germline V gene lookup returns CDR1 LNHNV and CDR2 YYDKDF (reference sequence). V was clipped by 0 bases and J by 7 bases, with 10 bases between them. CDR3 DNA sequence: TGTGCCACCAGCAGAGATGAACCCCGTAATGAGCAGTTCTTC. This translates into CATSRDEPRNEQFF.

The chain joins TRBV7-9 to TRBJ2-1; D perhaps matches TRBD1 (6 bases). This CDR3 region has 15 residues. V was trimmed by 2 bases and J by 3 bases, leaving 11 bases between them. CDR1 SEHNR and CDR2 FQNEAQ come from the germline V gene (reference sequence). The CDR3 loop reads CASSLTGRIYNEQFF. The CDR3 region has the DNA TGTGCCAGCAGCTTAACAGGGCGGATCTACAATGAGCAGTTCTTC. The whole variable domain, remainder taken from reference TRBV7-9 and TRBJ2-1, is DTGVSQNPRHKITKRGQNVTFRCDPISEHNRLYWYRQTLGQGPEFLTYFQNEAQLEKSRLLSDRFSAERPKGSFSTLEIQRTEQGDSAMYLCASSLTGRIYNEQFFGPGTRLTVL.

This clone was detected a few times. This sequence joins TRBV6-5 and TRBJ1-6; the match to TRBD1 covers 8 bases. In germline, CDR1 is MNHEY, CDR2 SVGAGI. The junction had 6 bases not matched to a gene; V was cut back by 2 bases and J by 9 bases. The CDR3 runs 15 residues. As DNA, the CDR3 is TGTGCCAGCAGTTACGTCTGGACAGGGAGTTCACCCCTCCACTTT. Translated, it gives CASSYVWTGSSPLHF.